Below are 15 T cell receptor beta chains sequenced from a single sample in a study of a mutant IDH1 vaccine in newly diagnosed glioma (dated by TCRdb to about 2021). The intended sense of this specimen's time point label: baseline, week 1 (first vaccination visit). What this sample's treatment or condition label stands for: pre-vaccination baseline after standard-of-care therapy. Library prep was done by the immunoSEQ multiplex PCR assay. TCRdb re-hosts the immuneACCESS table, in-frame sequences only. Its copies lack some clones; in the studies checked, an unresolved V gene accounts for under half of them, and the cause for the rest is not known. For this sample there are 80,000 to 100,000 clones; approximately 80% appear just once. Of the sample, about 5.1% falls within the top ten clones. Sequenced material: PBMCs, taken from a glioma patient treated with radiotherapy, temozolomide or both. These receptor sequences come from a man between 35 and 55 years old with glioma. Some clones in this sample may be carry-over from other donors' samples.

CDR3 bases: TGTGCCAGCAGCTTCCGGGACAGGGGAAGTCAGCCCCAGCATTTT. Translating it yields CASSFRDRGSQPQHF. V usage is TRBV5-8 and J usage is TRBJ1-5, with 10 bases matching TRBD1. The CDR3 runs to 15 residues. V shed 2 bases, J shed 6 bases, and the junction held 5 bases outside the gene matches. Germline V gene lookup returns CDR1 SGHTS and CDR2 YDEGEE.

The chain couples TRBV6-1 to TRBJ1-6, with 7 bases matching TRBD1. Per the germline V gene, CDR1 is MNHNS and CDR2 is SASEGT. Germline trimming cut 7 bases from V and 8 bases from J; bases unmatched to any gene: 11. The CDR3 loop spans 15 amino acids. The CDR3 DNA is TGTGCCAGCACCCTCCCCCGGGACAGAGATTCACCCCTCCACTTT. Translated, it gives CASTLPRDRDSPLHF.

This chain uses TRBV2 with TRBJ2-7, with TRBD2 as a possible D gene (5 bases). In germline, CDR1 is SNHLY, CDR2 FYNNEI. The CDR3 extends over 14 amino acids. V was pared by 4 bases and J by 5 bases, with 15 bases between. Here the CDR3 DNA reads TGTGCCAGCAGTGGCTCCCGGGGAAGGAACGAGCAGTACTTC. It specifies CASSGSRGRNEQYF.

J is TRBJ1-2 and V is TRBV5-1; D is possibly TRBD1 (5 bases). Germline V gene sequence: CDR1 SGHRS, CDR2 YFSETQ. The CDR3 loop spans 15 amino acids. Trimming stripped 2 bases from V and 2 bases from J, with 13 bases between. DNA of the CDR3: TGCGCCAGCAGCTTTGGGGGGAGAAGCAACTATGGCTACACCTTC. Translating gives CASSFGGRSNYGYTF.

The rearrangement joins TRBV2 to TRBJ2-5; TRBD2 aligns across 16 bases. V lost 3 bases, J lost 5 bases, and 9 bases stayed unmatched. This CDR3 is built from 18 residues. Germline V CDR1 and CDR2: SNHLY, FYNNEI. The CDR3 DNA is TGTGCCAGCAGTGACTTGTCGGGACTAGCGGGGGGGCCGGAGACCCAGTACTTC. This sequence encodes CASSDLSGLAGGPETQYF.

The V call is TRBV4-2, the J call TRBJ2-3; the D gene is possibly TRBD1 (6 bases). The CDR3 extends over 15 amino acids. Germline V gene sequence: CDR1 LGHNA, CDR2 YNFKEQ. V was trimmed by 3 bases and J by 6 bases, leaving 16 bases between them. The chain's CDR3 is CASSQYLGAVDTQYF. The CDR3 region has the DNA TGTGCCAGCAGCCAGTATCTGGGGGCTGTGGATACGCAGTATTTT.

The CDR3 here is CSVPEGGGTEAFF. CDR3 sequence (DNA): TGCAGCGTTCCCGAAGGCGGGGGCACTGAAGCTTTCTTT. The chain employs TRBV29-1 and TRBJ1-1, with D possibly being TRBD1 (5 bases). V lost 5 bases to trimming and J lost 4 bases, with 14 bases between them. The CDR3 has 13 amino acids. Germline V gene data show CDR1 as SQVTM and CDR2 as ANQGSEA.

The chain links TRBV6-5 to TRBJ2-7; 9 nucleotides match TRBD1. V dropped 6 bases and J dropped 3; count of bases not matched to a gene: 9. Looked up from germline, CDR1 is MNHEY and CDR2 is SVGAGI. This CDR3 region has 15 residues. CDR3 loop: CASRSGTGSGYEQYF. As DNA, the CDR3 is TGTGCCAGCAGGTCCGGGACAGGGTCTGGCTACGAGCAGTACTTC.

In DNA form, the CDR3 reads TGTGCCAGCAGTTTATCACGCTCCTACGAGCAGTACTTC. Translated: CASSLSRSYEQYF. The chain has TRBV27 and TRBJ2-7; D not resolved. Germline V gene sequence: CDR1 MNHEY, CDR2 SMNVEV (reference sequence). V was cut by 0 bases and J by 0 bases, with 3 bases left in between. The CDR3 covers 13 residues.

The chain links TRBV5-7 to TRBJ2-7, with TRBD1 identical over 7 bases. TRBV5-7 is an ORF, and what it does is uncertain. The CDR3 runs 15 residues. V shed 0 bases, J shed 3 bases, and the junction held 6 bases outside the gene matches. The CDR3 DNA sequence: TGTGCCAGCAGCTTGGCGTTACAGGGGATCTACGAGCAGTACTTC. It is translated as CASSLALQGIYEQYF.

This chain links TRBV29-1 with TRBJ1-1, with 9 bases aligning to TRBD1. Trimming cost V 5 bases and J 1 base; bases outside gene matches: 2. The CDR3 is 13 amino acids. The germline V gene encodes CDR1 SQVTM and CDR2 ANQGSEA. CDR3 sequence reads: CSVSDRGNTEAFF. CDR3 DNA sequence: TGCAGCGTTTCGGACAGGGGGAACACTGAAGCTTTCTTT.

The CDR3 DNA is TGTGCCAGCAGCTTGGACAGCCAAAGGTGGTACTTC. As protein: CASSLDSQRWYF. The genes are TRBV5-5 and TRBJ2-7; D is unclear. The germline gives CDR1 SGHKS, CDR2 YYEKEE (reference sequence). V was cut by 0 bases and J by 12 bases, with 13 bases left in between. CDR3 length: 12 amino acids.

The V gene is TRBV7-2, the J gene TRBJ1-2; possibly TRBD1 for D (6 bases). Trimming pared 0 bases from V and 4 bases from J, leaving 12 bases between. This CDR3 has 15 residues. Germline CDR1 is SGHTA and CDR2 is FQGNSA. The CDR3 sequence: CASSLARTDPYGYTF. The DNA for the CDR3 is TGTGCCAGCAGCTTAGCCCGGACAGACCCCTATGGCTACACCTTC.

CDR3 DNA sequence: TGTGCCTGGAGTGGTCTAGCGGCGACCGGGGAGCTGTTTTTT. Its protein is CAWSGLAATGELFF. This sequence joins TRBV30 and TRBJ2-2; TRBD2 matches 7 bases. There are 14 residues in the CDR3. From germline, CDR1 is GTSNPN and CDR2 SVGIG (reference sequence). The V gene end was trimmed by 1 base and the J gene end by 5 bases; junction bases not matched to a gene: 4. Supplemented by reference TRBV30 and TRBJ2-2, the full variable domain reads SQTIHQWPATLVQPVGSPLSLECTVEGTSNPNLYWYRQAAGRGLQLLFYSVGIGQISSEVPQNLSASRPQDRQFILSSKKLLLSDSGFYLCAWSGLAATGELFFGEGSRLTVL.

The CDR3 region is CASSAWAAGEQYF. The DNA of the CDR3 is TGCGCCAGCAGCGCCTGGGCCGCGGGCGAGCAGTACTTC. V usage is TRBV10-1 and J usage is TRBJ2-7, with D maybe TRBD2 (5 bases). Germline-derived CDR1 and CDR2 are WNHNN and SYGVQD (reference sequence). V was clipped by 6 bases and J by 6 bases, with 15 bases between them. CDR3 size: 13 residues.